This T cell receptor beta chain emerged from a study of blood T cell repertoires in COVID-19. Some clones are missing from TCRdb's copy, which holds only in-frame ones; the method was immunoSEQ multiplex PCR. There are fewer than 350,000 clones in the sample; roughly 85% occur only once, and 2% to 3% lies in the top ten. Participants were aged roughly 18 to 89 years from roughly 26 US areas. This clone was seen a single time. The CDR3 contains 15 residues. Germline values: CDR1 SGDLS, CDR2 YYNGEE. V lost 0 bases to trimming and J lost 4 bases, with 8 bases between them. The sequencing input was PBMCs or T cells enriched from blood (not recorded which). The clonotype comes from a woman aged 45-65 years who had recovered from COVID-19. The chain links TRBV9 to TRBJ1-6; unclear D gene. CDR3 sequence: CASSVGGPYNSPLHF. The CDR3 DNA sequence: TGTGCCAGCAGCGTAGGCGGGCCTTATAATTCACCCCTCCACTTT. The variable domain in full, completed from reference TRBV9 and TRBJ1-6, reads DSGVTQTPKHLITATGQRVTLRCSPRSGDLSVYWYQQSLDQGLQFLIQYYNGEERAKGNILERFSAQQFPDLHSELNLSSLELGDSALYFCASSVGGPYNSPLHFGNGTRLTVT.